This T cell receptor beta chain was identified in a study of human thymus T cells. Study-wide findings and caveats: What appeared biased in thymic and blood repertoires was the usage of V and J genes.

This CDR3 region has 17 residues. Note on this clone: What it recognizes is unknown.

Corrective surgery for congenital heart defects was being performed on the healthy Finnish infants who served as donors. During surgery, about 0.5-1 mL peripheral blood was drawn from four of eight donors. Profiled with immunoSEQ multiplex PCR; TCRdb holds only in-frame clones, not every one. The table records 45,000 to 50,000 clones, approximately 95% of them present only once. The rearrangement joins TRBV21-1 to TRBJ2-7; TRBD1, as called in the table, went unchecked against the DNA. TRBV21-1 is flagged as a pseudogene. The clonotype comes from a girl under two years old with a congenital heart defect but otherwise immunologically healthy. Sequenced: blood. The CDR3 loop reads CASSKDEKTRESYEQYF. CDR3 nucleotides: TGTGCCAGCAGCAAAGATGAGAAGACACGCGAGTCCTACGAGCAGTACTTC.